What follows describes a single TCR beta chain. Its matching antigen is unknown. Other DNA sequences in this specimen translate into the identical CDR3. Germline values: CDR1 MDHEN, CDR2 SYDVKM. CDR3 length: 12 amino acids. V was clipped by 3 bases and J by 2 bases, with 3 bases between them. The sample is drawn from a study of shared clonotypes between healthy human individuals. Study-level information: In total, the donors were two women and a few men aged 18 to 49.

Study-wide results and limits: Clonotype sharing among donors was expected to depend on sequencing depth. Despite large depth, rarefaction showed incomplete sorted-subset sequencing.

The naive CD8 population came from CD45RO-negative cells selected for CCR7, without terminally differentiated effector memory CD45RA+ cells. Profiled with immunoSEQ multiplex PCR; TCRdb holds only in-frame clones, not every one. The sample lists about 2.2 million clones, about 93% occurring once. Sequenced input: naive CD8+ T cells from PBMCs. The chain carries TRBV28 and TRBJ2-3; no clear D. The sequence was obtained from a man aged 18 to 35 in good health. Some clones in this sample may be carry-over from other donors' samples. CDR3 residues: CASSFLTDTQYF. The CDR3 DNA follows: TGTGCCAGCAGTTTTCTCACAGATACGCAGTATTTT.